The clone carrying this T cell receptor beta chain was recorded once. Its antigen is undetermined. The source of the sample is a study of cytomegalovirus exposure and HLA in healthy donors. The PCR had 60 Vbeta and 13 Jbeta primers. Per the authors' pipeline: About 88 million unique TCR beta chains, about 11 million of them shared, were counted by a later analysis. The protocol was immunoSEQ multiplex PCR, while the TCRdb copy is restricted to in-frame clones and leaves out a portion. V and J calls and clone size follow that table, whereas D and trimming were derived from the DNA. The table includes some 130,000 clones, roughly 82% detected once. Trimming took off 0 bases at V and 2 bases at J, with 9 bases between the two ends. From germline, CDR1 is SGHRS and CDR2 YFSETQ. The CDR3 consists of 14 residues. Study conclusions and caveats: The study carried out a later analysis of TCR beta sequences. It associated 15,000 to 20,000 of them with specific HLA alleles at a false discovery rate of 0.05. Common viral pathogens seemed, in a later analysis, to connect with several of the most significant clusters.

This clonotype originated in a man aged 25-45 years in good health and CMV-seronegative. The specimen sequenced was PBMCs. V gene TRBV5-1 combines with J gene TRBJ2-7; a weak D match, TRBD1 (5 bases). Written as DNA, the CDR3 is TGCGCCAGCAGCTTGGGACAGCGAACCTACGAGCAGTACTTC. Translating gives CASSLGQRTYEQYF. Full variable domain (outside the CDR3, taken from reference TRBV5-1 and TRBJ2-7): KAGVTQTPRYLIKTRGQQVTLSCSPISGHRSVSWYQQTPGQGLQFLFEYFSETQRNKGNFPGRFSGRQFSNSRSEMNVSTLELGDSALYLCASSLGQRTYEQYFGPGTRLTVT.